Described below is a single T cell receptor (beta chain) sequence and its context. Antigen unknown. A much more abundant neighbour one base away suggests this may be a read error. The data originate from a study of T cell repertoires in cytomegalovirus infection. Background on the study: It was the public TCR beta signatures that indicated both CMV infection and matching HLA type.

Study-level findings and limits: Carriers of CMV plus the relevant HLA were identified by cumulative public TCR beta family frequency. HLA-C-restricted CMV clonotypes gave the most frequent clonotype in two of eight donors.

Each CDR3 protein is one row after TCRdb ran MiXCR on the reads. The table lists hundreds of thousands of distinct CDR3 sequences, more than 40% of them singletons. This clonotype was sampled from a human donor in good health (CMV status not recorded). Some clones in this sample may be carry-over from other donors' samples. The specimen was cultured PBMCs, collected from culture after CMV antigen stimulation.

CDR3 sequence: CASRPRQGSYELYF. For the CDR3, the DNA is TGTGCCAGCAGGCCCAGACAGGGTTCCTACGAGCTGTACTTC. The genes are TRBV7-2 and TRBJ2-7; 7 nucleotides agree with TRBD1. The CDR3 has 14 amino acids. Per germline, CDR1 SGHTA and CDR2 FQGNSA.